This record concerns one T cell receptor beta chain sequence. The identical CDR3 is also encoded by other nucleotide sequences in the sample. Assay used: immunoSEQ multiplex PCR; TCRdb lists only in-frame clones, some missing. The sample has about a million clones, more than 65% seen once. Trimming took 2 bases from V and 0 from J, leaving 12 bases between them. There are 15 residues in the CDR3. The V gene's germline CDR1 is SGHNT and CDR2 YYREEE (reference sequence). The sample originates from a study of shared clonotypes between healthy human individuals. Sequencing input: memory CD4+ T cells sorted from blood. The subset denotes: CD45RA-negative fraction. The rearrangement joins TRBV5-4 to TRBJ2-7; the D gene is possibly TRBD1 (5 bases). This TCR derives from a man between 18 and 35 years old in good health. CDR3 residues: CASSLDPGNSYEQYF. In nucleotides, the CDR3 is TGTGCCAGCAGCTTAGACCCAGGGAACTCCTACGAGCAGTACTTC. Full variable domain (outside the CDR3, taken from reference TRBV5-4 and TRBJ2-7): ETGVTQSPTHLIKTRGQQVTLRCSSQSGHNTVSWYQQALGQGPQFIFQYYREEENGRGNFPPRFSGLQFPNYSSELNVNALELDDSALYLCASSLDPGNSYEQYFGPGTRLTVT.